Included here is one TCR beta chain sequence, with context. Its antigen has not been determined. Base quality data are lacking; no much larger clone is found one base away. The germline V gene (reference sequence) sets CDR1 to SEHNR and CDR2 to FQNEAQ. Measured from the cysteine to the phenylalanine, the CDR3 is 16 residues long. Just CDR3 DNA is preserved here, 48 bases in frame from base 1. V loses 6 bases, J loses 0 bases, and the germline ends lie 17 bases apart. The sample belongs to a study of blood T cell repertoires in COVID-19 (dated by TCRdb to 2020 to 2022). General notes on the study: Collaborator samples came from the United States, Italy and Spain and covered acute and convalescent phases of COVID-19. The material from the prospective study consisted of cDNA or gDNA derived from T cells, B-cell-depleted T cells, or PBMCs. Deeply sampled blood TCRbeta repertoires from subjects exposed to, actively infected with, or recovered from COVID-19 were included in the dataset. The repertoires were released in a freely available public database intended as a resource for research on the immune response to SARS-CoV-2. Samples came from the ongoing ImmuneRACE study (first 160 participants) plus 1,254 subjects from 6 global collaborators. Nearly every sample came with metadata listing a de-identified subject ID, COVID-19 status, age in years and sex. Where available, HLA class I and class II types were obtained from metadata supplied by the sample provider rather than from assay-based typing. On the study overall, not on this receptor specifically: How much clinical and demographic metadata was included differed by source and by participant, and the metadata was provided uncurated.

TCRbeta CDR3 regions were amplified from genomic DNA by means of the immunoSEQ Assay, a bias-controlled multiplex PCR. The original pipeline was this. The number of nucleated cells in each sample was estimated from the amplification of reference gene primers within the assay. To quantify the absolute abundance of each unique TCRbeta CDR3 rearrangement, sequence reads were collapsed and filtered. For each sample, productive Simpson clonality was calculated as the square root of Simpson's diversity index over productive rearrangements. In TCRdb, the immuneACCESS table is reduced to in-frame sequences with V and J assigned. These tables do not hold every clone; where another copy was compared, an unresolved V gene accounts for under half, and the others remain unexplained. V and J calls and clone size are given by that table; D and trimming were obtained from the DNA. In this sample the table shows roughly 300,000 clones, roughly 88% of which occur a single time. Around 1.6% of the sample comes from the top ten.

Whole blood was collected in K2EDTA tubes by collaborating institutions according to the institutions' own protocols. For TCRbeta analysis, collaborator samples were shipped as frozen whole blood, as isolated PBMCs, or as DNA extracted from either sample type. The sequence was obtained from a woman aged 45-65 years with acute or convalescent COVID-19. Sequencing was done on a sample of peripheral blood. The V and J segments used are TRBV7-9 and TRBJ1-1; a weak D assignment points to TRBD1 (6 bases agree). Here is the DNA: TGTGCCAGCAGTTCCGGGACAAGGAGCATGAACACTGAAGCTTTCTTT. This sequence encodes CASSSGTRSMNTEAFF. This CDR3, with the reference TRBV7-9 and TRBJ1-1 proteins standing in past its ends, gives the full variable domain DTGVSQNPRHKITKRGQNVTFRCDPISEHNRLYWYRQTLGQGPEFLTYFQNEAQLEKSRLLSDRFSAERPKGSFSTLEIQRTEQGDSAMYLCASSSGTRSMNTEAFFGQGTRLTVV.